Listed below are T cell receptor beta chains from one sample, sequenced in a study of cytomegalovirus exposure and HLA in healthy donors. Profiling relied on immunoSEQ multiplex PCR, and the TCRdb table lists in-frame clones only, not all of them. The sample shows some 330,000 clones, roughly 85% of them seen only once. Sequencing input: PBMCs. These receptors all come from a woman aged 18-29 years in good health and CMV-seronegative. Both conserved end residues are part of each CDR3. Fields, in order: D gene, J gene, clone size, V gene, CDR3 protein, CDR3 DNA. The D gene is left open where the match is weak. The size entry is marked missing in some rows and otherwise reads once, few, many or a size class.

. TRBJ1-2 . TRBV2 CASSLFLEAYGYTF TGTGCCAGCAGTTTATTCTTAGAAGCGTATGGCTACACCTTC
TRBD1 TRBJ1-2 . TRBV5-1 CASGGQGADGYTF TGCGCCAGCGGTGGACAGGGGGCGGATGGCTACACCTTC
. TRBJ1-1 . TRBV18 CASSPSGLEAFF TGTGCCAGCTCACCGTCCGGTTTGGAAGCTTTCTTT
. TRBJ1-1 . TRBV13 CASSVTGHSEAFF TGTGCCAGCAGCGTGACGGGACACAGTGAAGCTTTCTTT
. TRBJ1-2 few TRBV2 CASSETGLGYTF TGTGCCAGCAGTGAAACGGGACTTGGCTACACCTTC
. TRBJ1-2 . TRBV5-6 CASSSLDAGGSTRGYTF TGTGCCAGCAGCTCCCTCGACGCGGGAGGTAGTACGCGCGGCTACACCTTC
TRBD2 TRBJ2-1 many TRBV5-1 CASSLEGLAGVRDEQFF TGCGCCAGCAGCTTGGAGGGACTAGCGGGAGTAAGGGATGAGCAGTTCTTC
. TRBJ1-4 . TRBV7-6 CASSLAAGDKLFF TGTGCCAGCAGCTTAGCGGCAGGGGACAAACTGTTTTTT
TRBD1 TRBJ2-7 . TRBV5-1 CASSPSGTGGYEQYF TGCGCCAGCAGCCCCTCCGGGACAGGGGGCTACGAGCAGTACTTC
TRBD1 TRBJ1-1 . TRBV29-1 CSAGQGPGGEAFF TGCAGCGCGGGACAGGGCCCTGGGGGTGAAGCTTTCTTT
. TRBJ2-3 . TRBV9 CASSVAGGAQNTDTQYF TGTGCCAGCAGCGTAGCTGGCGGGGCCCAGAACACAGATACGCAGTATTTT
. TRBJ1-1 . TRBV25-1 CASRRGGTEAFF TGTGCCAGCAGGAGGGGAGGGACTGAAGCTTTCTTT
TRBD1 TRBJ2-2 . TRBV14 CASSPGGPRQGSTGELFF TGTGCCAGCAGCCCAGGGGGACCCCGACAGGGGTCCACCGGGGAGCTGTTTTTT
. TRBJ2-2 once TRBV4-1 CASSQGWSANTGELFF TGCGCCAGCAGCCAAGGGTGGAGCGCGAACACCGGGGAGCTGTTTTTT
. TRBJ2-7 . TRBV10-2 CASSEPMAGTHSYEQYF TGCGCCAGCAGTGAGCCGATGGCCGGGACACACTCCTACGAGCAGTACTTC
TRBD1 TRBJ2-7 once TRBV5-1 CASSFPSGGGYEQYF TGCGCCAGCAGCTTTCCATCAGGGGGCGGATACGAGCAGTACTTC
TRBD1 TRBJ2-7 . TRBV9 CASSVQTGSYEQYF TGTGCCAGCAGCGTACAGACAGGGTCCTACGAGCAGTACTTC
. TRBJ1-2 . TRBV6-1 CASSENPDRFYGYTF TGTGCCAGCAGTGAAAACCCGGACAGATTCTATGGCTACACCTTC
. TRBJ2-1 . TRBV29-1 CSVGTGDNEQFF TGCAGCGTTGGAACAGGAGACAATGAGCAGTTCTTC
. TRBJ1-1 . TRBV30 CAWSAPGDTEAFF TGTGCCTGGAGTGCCCCAGGGGACACTGAAGCTTTCTTT
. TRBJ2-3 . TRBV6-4 CASSRPGDTQYF TGTGCCAGCAGTCGACCAGGCGATACGCAGTATTTT
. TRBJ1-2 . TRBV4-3 CASSQELREDYGYTF TGCGCCAGCAGCCAAGAGCTCAGGGAGGACTATGGCTACACCTTC
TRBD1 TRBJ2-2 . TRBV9 CASSVDLGTGAKTGELFF TGTGCCAGCAGCGTAGATCTGGGGACAGGGGCGAAAACCGGGGAGCTGTTTTTT
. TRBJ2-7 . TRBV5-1 CASSLQATGSSYEQYF TGCGCCAGCAGCTTGCAAGCGACAGGCTCCTCTTACGAGCAGTACTTC
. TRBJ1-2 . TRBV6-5 CASSYSWENYGYTF TGTGCCAGCAGTTACTCATGGGAGAACTATGGCTACACCTTC
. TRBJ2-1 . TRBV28 CASSRYINNEQFF TGTGCCAGCAGTCGATACATAAACAATGAGCAGTTCTTC
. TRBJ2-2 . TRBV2 CASRRGGANTGELFF TGTGCCAGCAGAAGGGGCGGGGCGAACACCGGGGAGCTGTTTTTT
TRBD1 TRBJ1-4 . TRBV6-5 CASSTTGGGKLFF TGTGCCAGCAGCACGACAGGGGGCGGGAAACTGTTTTTT
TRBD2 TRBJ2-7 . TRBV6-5 CASRARGGPRDEQYF TGTGCCAGCAGGGCGCGGGGGGGCCCTCGTGACGAGCAGTACTTC
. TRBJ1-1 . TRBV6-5 CASSYSTRVDTEAFF TGTGCCAGCAGTTACTCTACCAGGGTGGACACTGAAGCTTTCTTT
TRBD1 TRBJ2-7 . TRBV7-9 CASSPRTGHYLYEQYF TGTGCCAGCAGTCCCCGGACAGGGCATTATCTCTACGAGCAGTACTTC
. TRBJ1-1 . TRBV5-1 CASSPLAQGTEFFF TGCGCCAGCAGCCCCCTCGCGCAGGGGACGGAGTTTTTCTTT
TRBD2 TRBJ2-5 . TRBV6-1 CASSDGTSGSGETQYF TGTGCCAGCAGTGACGGGACTAGCGGGAGTGGGGAGACCCAGTACTTC
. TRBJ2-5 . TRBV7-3 CASSAGDQETQYF TGTGCCAGCAGCGCAGGGGATCAAGAGACCCAGTACTTC
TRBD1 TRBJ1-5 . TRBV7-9 CASSLGWTGENQPQHF TGTGCCAGCAGCCTTGGGTGGACAGGGGAGAATCAGCCCCAGCATTTT
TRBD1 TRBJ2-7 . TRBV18 CASSPGTGVSYEQYF TGTGCCAGCTCACCCGGGACAGGGGTGTCCTACGAGCAGTACTTC
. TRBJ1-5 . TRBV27 CASSPRDNNQPQHF TGTGCCAGCAGTCCCCGGGACAACAATCAGCCCCAGCATTTT
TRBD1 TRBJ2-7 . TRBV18 CASSPIGQGSYEQYF TGTGCCAGCTCACCAATAGGACAGGGATCCTACGAGCAGTACTTC
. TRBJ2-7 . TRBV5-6 CASSLDGWTYEQYF TGTGCCAGCAGCTTGGACGGGTGGACCTACGAGCAGTACTTC
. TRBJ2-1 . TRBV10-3 CAISEFGTYNEQFF TGTGCCATCAGTGAGTTTGGGACATACAATGAGCAGTTCTTC
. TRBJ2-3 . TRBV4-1 CASSQGEWRVDTQYF TGCGCCAGCAGCCAAGGAGAGTGGAGAGTAGATACGCAGTATTTT
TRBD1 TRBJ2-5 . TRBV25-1 CASSDETGEETQYF TGTGCCAGCAGTGATGAGACAGGGGAAGAGACCCAGTACTTC
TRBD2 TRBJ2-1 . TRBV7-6 CASSLVRLATNLVNSYNEQFF TGTGCCAGCAGCTTAGTTCGACTAGCGACAAATCTTGTTAACTCCTACAATGAGCAGTTCTTC
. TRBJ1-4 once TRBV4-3 CASSPERGLNEKLFF TGCGCCAGCAGCCCCGAACGAGGGCTTAATGAAAAACTGTTTTTT
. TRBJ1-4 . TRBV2 CASSVDGKSKGLFF TGTGCCAGCAGTGTTGACGGGAAGTCCAAAGGGCTGTTTTTT
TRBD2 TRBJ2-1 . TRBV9 CASSTRHEIAGSYNEQFF TGTGCCAGCAGCACACGCCACGAAATAGCGGGATCGTACAATGAGCAGTTCTTC
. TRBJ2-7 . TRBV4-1 CASSQGSSATYEQYF TGCGCCAGCAGCCAAGGGAGTTCAGCCACTTACGAGCAGTACTTC
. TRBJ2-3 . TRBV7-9 CASSLLYTDTQYF TGTGCCAGCAGCTTATTGTACACAGATACGCAGTATTTT
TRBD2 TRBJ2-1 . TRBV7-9 CASSQTSGIWNEQFF TGTGCCAGCAGCCAGACTAGCGGGATTTGGAATGAGCAGTTCTTC
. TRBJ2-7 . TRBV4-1 CASSLAAGRSYEQYF TGCGCCAGCAGCCTTGCCGCTGGCAGGTCCTACGAGCAGTACTTC